This T cell receptor beta chain was identified in a study of blood T cells in healthy people across ages (dated by TCRdb to the mid-2010s). Looking at the study overall: In model experiments, template switching captured roughly one uniquely barcoded TCR beta cDNA molecule for every two T cells. Four age groups were formed from the donors: young (average approximately 16 years), middle-aged (approximately 40), aged (approximately 60) and long-lived (about 80). To track age-related changes in TCR beta repertoire diversity, the study relied on deep sequencing normalized with unique cDNA molecular identifiers. To avoid experimental bias, donors of different ages were spread randomly across the sequencing lanes. For two donors (one aged 18 to 30 and one aged 80 or older), the study analyzed two additional independent replicas of 1 million unique cDNA reads from the same blood draw.

About this clonotype: What this receptor recognizes is not known. The junction shows a germline mismatch at one end, possibly a read error.

The library came from 5' RACE. These reads were obtained on an Illumina HiSeq 2500. The second PCR ran for about 7 to 11 cycles and used a J-beta primer mix along with a sample-barcoded 5' primer. Each TCR beta cDNA molecule received a unique molecular identifier from a template-switch 5' adaptor carrying 12 random nucleotides. Each sample yielded at least 3 million CDR3-containing paired-end reads. The Mint cDNA synthesis kit, primed by a TRBC-specific oligonucleotide, was used to synthesize first-strand cDNA from all RNA. After uracil-DNA glycosylase treatment, a first 18-cycle PCR used universal primers M1SS and BC2_uni_R on all cDNA. The paper's processing steps were these. Normalization of each sample was performed by random selection of 1 million high-quality reads, each carrying a distinct molecular identifier. Reads with shared molecular identifiers were discarded instead of being binned into consensus sequences. MiTCR, set to a Q25 quality threshold and the strictest error-elimination algorithm, was used for CDR3 identification, clonotype clustering and error correction. A nonparametric unseen species model using Euler transformation provided a lower-bound estimate of total TCR beta diversity. TCRdb reprocessing: public reads trimmed at Q25 with fastp, clones called with MiXCR, in-frame beta chains kept. Each entry is one CDR3 protein sequence, shown with its most common DNA and genes. TCRdb, not the authors, supplied the V and J calls. The sample data list about 1.1 million distinct CDR3 sequences, and 35% to 40% of these were observed just once. Clones ranked in the top ten supply around 13% of the sample.

Here is what the overall study found, with its caveats: Because the CMV infection status of the donors was unknown, age-related changes in expanded clonotypes may potentially have been confounded. Estimates of total diversity based on one million sequenced T cells were considered lower bounds and underestimates. Compared with the aged group, the long-lived group had more naive CD4+ T cells, fewer expanded clones and increased TCR diversity, a pattern suggesting age selection. Observed TCR beta diversity correlated strongly with the percentage of naive T cells measured by flow cytometry. Because profiling used bulk unsorted PBMCs, naive and antigen-experienced compartments could not be compared conclusively. As age increased, observed TCR beta diversity per million T cells dropped in a roughly linear way, and a significant reduction was already evident by age around 41.

The donors were 40 or so Caucasian individuals from Russia, aged roughly 6 to 100 years, who were systemically healthy. Each donor gave approximately 9.3 milliliters of peripheral blood, collected into EDTA-treated Vacutainer tubes. Ficoll-Paque density-gradient centrifugation was used to isolate PBMCs, with at least 6.5 million per sample. Total RNA was extracted from PBMCs with Trizol reagent, with at least 6 micrograms obtained per sample. Naive CD45RAhigh/CD27high T cell percentages were measured by flow cytometry on a PBMC aliquot from every donor. Inclusive of the bounding cysteine and phenylalanine, the CDR3 is 15 residues long. The DNA shown is the 45-base CDR3, in frame from base 1. Looking up the germline V gene (reference sequence) yields CDR1 SEHNR and CDR2 FQNEAQ.

Sequencing was carried out using blood. The V and J genes are TRBV7-9 and TRBJ1-6; the central 7 bases match TRBD1. The receptor was derived from a man aged 18 to 30 in good health. Read as DNA, the sequence is TGTGCCAGCAGCTTAGGGGGACAGTATGATTCACCCCCCCACTTT. This translates into CASSLGGQYDSPPHF.